These 5 T cell receptor beta chains came from one sample sequenced in a study of identical twins. Each CDR3 protein gets one entry after TCRdb re-called the 5' RACE reads with MiXCR. Here the sample spans about 240,000 distinct CDR3 sequences, 10% to 13% being singletons. The sample was memory T cells sorted from blood. The receptors stem from a man over 45 in good health.

V gene TRBV30 combines with J gene TRBJ2-5; D may correspond to TRBD1 or TRBD2 (5 bases each). Trimming left V 5 bases short and J 0 bases short, with 16 bases between. CDR3 size: 15 residues. Germline V lookup: CDR1 GTSNPN, CDR2 SVGIG (reference sequence). The CDR3 region is CAWGSAGAYQETQYF. For the CDR3, the DNA is TGTGCCTGGGGCTCGGCCGGGGCGTACCAAGAGACCCAGTACTTC.

V gene TRBV5-1 combines with J gene TRBJ2-2; D may be TRBD2 (7 bases). The germline V gene encodes CDR1 SGHRS and CDR2 YFSETQ. The CDR3 totals 18 residues. V was shortened by 4 bases and J by 0 bases, with 19 bases between the two germline ends. CDR3 in amino acids: CASSPLFRGGTNTGELFF. CDR3 sequence (DNA): TGCGCCAGCAGCCCGCTTTTTCGCGGGGGCACGAACACCGGGGAGCTGTTTTTT.

This clonotype was counted ten times or more. J is TRBJ2-7 and V is TRBV29-1, with TRBD2 matching over 10 bases. The CDR3 loop spans 15 amino acids. Germline trimming cut 4 bases from V and 5 bases from J; bases unmatched to any gene: 11. Germline CDR1 is SQVTM and CDR2 is ANQGSEA. In DNA, the CDR3 is TGCAGCGTTGGAGACCAGAGCGGGAGGGCCCACGAGCAGTACTTC. Its translation is CSVGDQSGRAHEQYF.

The chain is built from TRBV5-1 and TRBJ2-7; possibly TRBD1 for D (6 bases). Germline CDR1 reads SGHRS; CDR2 reads YFSETQ. Trimming removed 2 bases from V and 5 bases from J, with 11 bases in between. The CDR3 contains 13 residues. The CDR3 is CASSFWGQDEQYF. DNA for the CDR3: TGCGCCAGCAGCTTCTGGGGGCAGGACGAGCAGTACTTC.

This clonotype showed up many times. J is TRBJ1-6 and V is TRBV4-1; 9 positions agree with TRBD1. Germline-derived CDR1 and CDR2 are MGHRA and YSYEKL. The CDR3 runs to 15 residues. J was trimmed by 7 bases and V by 3 bases; bases with no gene match: 4. The CDR3 here is CASSHRDRENSPLHF. The CDR3 bases are TGCGCCAGCAGCCACCGGGACAGGGAGAATTCACCCCTCCACTTT.